The 30 T cell receptor beta chains below all came from one sample that was sequenced in a study of regulatory T cells in long-lasting Graves disease (dated by TCRdb to the early 2020s). The protocol used for the library was multiplex PCR. The listed sequencing device is Illumina HiSeq 4000. iRepertoire HTBI primers and Arm-PCR amplification of CDR3 regions were used to construct TCR beta libraries. TCRdb reworked the public reads: Q25 trimming with fastp, MiXCR clone assembly, productive beta chains retained. Each record represents a unique CDR3 protein, reported with the most common genes and DNA among its rows. The sample yields fewer than 650,000 distinct CDR3 sequences; about 16% were counted once. In total, the top ten clones hold approximately 12% of the sample. Taken with the paper, the label for time point translates to: newly diagnosed GD, antithyroid drugs for less than 3 months. For both TCR sequencing and RNA sequencing, RNA was extracted from PBMCs in TRIzol.

The same sample was also used in a study of T cells in Graves' hyperthyroidism and ophthalmopathy.

The sample consisted of peripheral blood mononuclear cells (PBMCs), taken at new diagnosis, from a patient treated with antithyroid drugs. These receptors originate from a young man with Graves disease. Donor details come from another sample of the same person, matched by shared clones.

This clonotype has ten or more counts. A read error may account for a junction end that differs from germline. The genes are TRBV2 and TRBJ1-6; the match to TRBD1 covers 7 bases. The CDR3 spans 15 residues. CDR1 is SNHLY and CDR2 is FYNNEI in the germline V gene. The CDR3 DNA reads as TGTGCCAGCAGTGTGGCAGGGGGTGGTAATCCACCCCTCCACTTT. Its protein product is CASSVAGGGNPPLHF.

This clonotype was seen more than once but under ten times. V gene TRBV11-2 combines with J gene TRBJ2-5; TRBD1 or TRBD2 may be the D gene (5 bases each). The V end lost 7 bases, the J end lost 5 bases, and 23 bases lay between the germline ends. This CDR3 contains 16 residues. The germline V gene encodes CDR1 SGHAT and CDR2 FQNNGV. CDR3 nucleotide sequence: TGTGCCAGCAACCCAAGACGGGGACGGTCGATCGAGACCCAGTACTTC. Translated: CASNPRRGRSIETQYF. The variable domain in full, completed from reference TRBV11-2 and TRBJ2-5, reads EAGVAQSPRYKIIEKRQSVAFWCNPISGHATLYWYQQILGQGPKLLIQFQNNGVVDDSQLPKDRFSAERLKGVDSTLKIQPAKLEDSAVYLCASNPRRGRSIETQYFGPGTRLLVL.

The rearrangement joins TRBV4-2 to TRBJ2-7; 12 bases align to TRBD1. This CDR3 region has 16 residues. CDR1 is LGHNA and CDR2 is YNFKEQ in the germline V gene. Losses at the gene ends were 3 bases for V and 6 bases for J; bases not matched to a gene: 9. CDR3 DNA sequence: TGTGCCAGCAGCCACGGATCCCGGGACAGGGGGCGCGAGCAGTACTTC. This codes for CASSHGSRDRGREQYF.

In this sample, this clonotype turned up many times. The rearrangement links TRBV18 to TRBJ1-1; D perhaps matches TRBD1 (5 bases). V dropped 4 bases and J dropped 4 bases, with 19 bases sitting between them. Germline V CDR1 and CDR2: KGHSH, LQKENI. The CDR3 has 16 amino acids. In DNA form, the CDR3 reads TGTGCCAGCTCACTACAACAGGTCGTGGAGGTCACTGAAGCTTTCTTT. Translation gives CASSLQQVVEVTEAFF.

The V gene is TRBV19, the J gene TRBJ2-7; 8 positions match TRBD1. V gave up 5 bases and J gave up 3 bases; unmatched junction bases: 6. The CDR3 runs to 14 residues. The V gene's germline CDR1 is LNHDA and CDR2 SQIVND (reference sequence). The CDR3 loop is CASSEGQVIYEQYF. CDR3 DNA: TGTGCCAGTAGTGAGGGACAGGTTATCTACGAGCAGTACTTC.

This clonotype was counted at least ten times. The gene calls are TRBV2 and TRBJ2-7, with TRBD2 as a possible D gene (5 bases). This CDR3 contains 18 residues. The germline V gene has CDR1 SNHLY and CDR2 FYNNEI. Trimming took 4 bases from V and 4 from J, leaving 26 bases between them. CDR3 coding DNA: TGTGCCAGCAGTGGGGGTCCAACACCTAGCCGGGGATTTTACGAGCAGTACTTC. Translation: CASSGGPTPSRGFYEQYF.

J is TRBJ1-5 and V is TRBV20-1; D possibly corresponds to TRBD1 (6 bases). CDR1 is DFQATT, CDR2 SNEGSKA, per germline (reference sequence). V was clipped by 5 bases and J by 4 bases, with 12 bases between them. This CDR3 contains 13 residues. The DNA for the CDR3 is TGCAGTGCTTTTGGACAGCCAAATCAGCCCCAGCATTTT. Its translation is CSAFGQPNQPQHF.

Ten or more counts support this clonotype. The chain joins TRBV6-2 or TRBV6-3 to TRBJ2-2; 8 nucleotides match TRBD2. Per germline, CDR1 MNHEY and CDR2 SVGEGT. The CDR3 extends over 17 amino acids. V dropped 2 bases and J dropped 5; count of bases not matched to a gene: 10. CDR3 in DNA: TGTGCCAGCAGTTACAACCAGCGGGAGACCTCGACCGGGGAGCTGTTTTTT. This gives the protein CASSYNQRETSTGELFF.

This rearrangement joins TRBV29-1 to TRBJ2-5, with TRBD2 as a possible D gene (6 bases). Deletions cut 3 bases from V and 5 bases from J, with 13 bases between. Germline values: CDR1 SQVTM, CDR2 ANQGSEA. This CDR3 is built from 13 residues. CDR3 loop: CSVDRGGRETQYF. The CDR3 region has the DNA TGCAGCGTTGACCGGGGAGGAAGGGAGACCCAGTACTTC.

This clonotype appeared many times. The junction departs from germline at one end; a sequencing error may be responsible. This chain uses TRBV12-3 or TRBV12-4 with TRBJ2-7; 7 bases map to TRBD1. The CDR3 has 13 residues. The CDR3 region has the DNA TGTGCCAGCACAAGACAGGGCTCCGACGAGCAGTACTTC. It yields the protein CASTRQGSDEQYF.

There are a few counts of this clonotype. The rearrangement joins TRBV7-9 to TRBJ2-2, with D maybe TRBD1 (6 bases). The CDR3 extends over 17 amino acids. The germline gives CDR1 SEHNR, CDR2 FQNEAQ (reference sequence). Trimming removed 4 bases at V and 5 bases at J, with 20 bases between. This CDR3 reads CASSSRTEGSRTGELFF. CDR3 DNA sequence: TGTGCCAGCAGCTCCCGGACAGAGGGCTCTCGAACCGGGGAGCTGTTTTTT.

As concerns this clonotype: The junction departs from the called germline gene at one end, perhaps through a read error. The V call is TRBV19, the J call TRBJ1-1; 9 bases fit TRBD1. CDR1 and CDR2 (germline): LNHDA, SQIVND (reference sequence). The CDR3 extends over 14 amino acids. The chain's CDR3 is CASNTGGLNTKAFF. As DNA, the CDR3 is TGTGCCAGTAATACAGGGGGCTTGAACACTAAAGCTTTCTTT. Combining the CDR3 with reference TRBV19 and TRBJ1-1 gives the whole variable domain DGGITQSPKYLFRKEGQNVTLSCEQNLNHDAMYWYRQDPGQGLRLIYYSQIVNDFQKGDIAEGYSVSREKKESFPLTVTSAQKNPTAFYLCASNTGGLNTKAFFGQGTRLTVV.

V and J are TRBV10-2 and TRBJ2-7; 11 nucleotides agree with TRBD2. Germline CDR1 and CDR2: WSHSY and SAAADI. There are 14 residues in the CDR3. Unmatched junction bases numbered 9, after V lost 7 bases and J lost 7 bases. In DNA form, the CDR3 reads TGCGCCAGCATGACTAGCGGGGATCTCTGGGAGCAGTACTTC. It translates to CASMTSGDLWEQYF.

This clonotype was found many times. V and J are TRBV15 and TRBJ2-1; possibly TRBD1 for D (6 bases). V was pared by 1 base and J by 1 base, with 11 bases between. The CDR3 has 16 amino acids. Germline V gene lookup returns CDR1 LNHNV and CDR2 YYDKDF (reference sequence). The CDR3 region has the DNA TGTGCCACCAGCAGAGGCACTCAGGGGTCCTACAATGAGCAGTTCTTC. This translates into CATSRGTQGSYNEQFF. The full variable domain, with the rest looked up from reference TRBV15 and TRBJ2-1, is DAMVIQNPRYQVTQFGKPVTLSCSQTLNHNVMYWYQQKSSQAPKLLFHYYDKDFNNEADTPDNFQSRRPNTSFCFLDIRSPGLGDTAMYLCATSRGTQGSYNEQFFGPGTRLTVL.

The V and J genes are TRBV7-9 and TRBJ2-3; maybe TRBD1 (5 bases). CDR3 size: 14 residues. Looked up from germline, CDR1 is SEHNR and CDR2 is FQNEAQ (reference sequence). Trimming left V 2 bases short and J 6 bases short, with 12 bases between. DNA of the CDR3: TGTGCCAGCAGCTTATGGGGCCCCCCCGATACGCAGTATTTT. This encodes CASSLWGPPDTQYF.

This chain links TRBV20-1 with TRBJ2-1; D may be TRBD1 or TRBD2 (5 bases each). The CDR3 has 13 residues. Germline V lookup: CDR1 DFQATT, CDR2 SNEGSKA (reference sequence). Trimming took off 3 bases at V and 5 bases at J, with 11 bases between the two ends. The CDR3 region has the DNA TGCAGTGCTAGCGTGGGACCAGACAATGAGCAGTTCTTC. This encodes CSASVGPDNEQFF.

This clonotype showed up many times. J is TRBJ2-5 and V is TRBV12-3 or TRBV12-4; D is uncertain. Trimming pared 4 bases from V and 5 bases from J, leaving 5 bases between. The CDR3 runs to 11 residues. This CDR3 reads CASSWSETQYF. The CDR3 DNA sequence: TGTGCCAGCAGTTGGAGTGAGACCCAGTACTTC.

The chain links TRBV20-1 to TRBJ2-5; D not certain. Germline-derived CDR1 and CDR2 are DFQATT and SNEGSKA (reference sequence). Trimming cost V 4 bases and J 1 base, with 13 bases left between them. The CDR3 spans 14 residues. The CDR3 DNA reads TGCAGTGCTAAAAGTTGGCAGTCCCAAGAGACCCAGTACTTC. This codes for CSAKSWQSQETQYF.

This clonotype appeared a few times. J is TRBJ2-1 and V is TRBV20-1; TRBD2 matches at 10 bases. CDR3 length equals 18 residues. Germline values: CDR1 DFQATT, CDR2 SNEGSKA (reference sequence). Unmatched junction bases numbered 14, after V lost 3 bases and J lost 3 bases. CDR3 nucleotide sequence: TGCAGTGCTAGGGCTAGCGGGAGTTCCCCAGAGATCTACAATGAGCAGTTCTTC. Its protein product is CSARASGSSPEIYNEQFF.

The table lists this clonotype with many counts. V usage is TRBV6-1 and J usage is TRBJ2-2, with 7 bases lining up with TRBD1. The CDR3 is 15 amino acids. CDR1 and CDR2 (germline): MNHNS, SASEGT. The trim removed 6 bases at V and 0 bases at J, leaving 4 bases unmatched. The CDR3 bases are TGTGCCAGCAGCCGGGGACAGCCGAACACCGGGGAGCTGTTTTTT. It specifies CASSRGQPNTGELFF.

This clonotype was observed at least ten times. The rearrangement uses TRBV6-1 and TRBJ1-2; 7 bases map to TRBD1. Germline CDR1 MNHNS, CDR2 SASEGT. The trim removed 5 bases at V and 8 bases at J, leaving 14 bases unmatched. This CDR3 comprises 15 residues. CDR3 residues: CASSPWDSPYQGYTF. The CDR3 nucleotides read TGTGCCAGCAGTCCCTGGGACAGTCCCTATCAGGGCTACACCTTC.

This clonotype was recorded many times. This CDR3 reads CASSLSGRPGELFF. Here the CDR3 DNA reads TGTGCCAGCAGTTTATCGGGGAGACCCGGGGAGCTGTTTTTT. The chain employs TRBV28 and TRBJ2-2; tentative D call: TRBD2 (5 bases). CDR1 and CDR2 from the germline V gene are MDHEN and SYDVKM. Deletions cut 1 base from V and 6 bases from J, with 9 bases between. The CDR3 runs 14 residues.

This clonotype has just one count. The chain has TRBV20-1 and TRBJ2-7; 10 bases line up with TRBD1. Trimming took 1 base from V and 9 from J; bases not matched to a gene: 12. The CDR3 sequence is 15 residues long. The germline gives CDR1 DFQATT, CDR2 SNEGSKA (reference sequence). The CDR3 nucleotides are TGCAGTGCTAGAGCAGATACGACAGGGGGCTATGGGCAGTACTTC. It translates to CSARADTTGGYGQYF.

Many counts were recorded for this clonotype. The germline gene is not matched at one end of the junction; a read error may be the cause. The chain carries TRBV27 and TRBJ2-7; D gene uncertain. Germline V CDR1 and CDR2: MNHEY, SMNVEV (reference sequence). CDR3 size: 8 residues. The CDR3 DNA sequence: TGTGCCACAAGGGTTGATCTCTTC. Translated: CATRVDLF.

This clonotype was found many times. This sequence joins TRBV7-9 and TRBJ2-1, with 7 bases matching TRBD2. This CDR3 spans 16 amino acids. V was pared by 5 bases and J by 8 bases, with 15 bases of the junction left unmatched. The V gene's germline CDR1 is SEHNR and CDR2 FQNEAQ (reference sequence). This CDR3 is CASSTTVGGSYDEQFF. The DNA of the CDR3 is TGTGCCAGCAGCACAACCGTCGGCGGGAGTTACGATGAGCAGTTCTTC.

As for this clonotype: This may arise from a read error, as a much more abundant clone is one base away. This chain connects TRBV20-1 to TRBJ2-5, with D perhaps matching TRBD1 or TRBD2 (5 bases each). Gene TRBJ2-1 matches the end of the DNA better, so the J call may be wrong. CDR1 is DFQATT and CDR2 is SNEGSKA in the germline V gene (reference sequence). The CDR3 totals 13 residues. The CDR3 nucleotides are TGCAGTGCCAGTGGACTTCGTAGGGGTGAGCAGTTCTTC. It translates to CSASGLRRGEQFF.

This clonotype was observed many times. The V gene is TRBV6-5, the J gene TRBJ1-2, with D tentatively TRBD1 (5 bases). The CDR3 contains 14 residues. CDR1 and CDR2 (germline): MNHEY, SVGAGI. Trimming left V 2 bases short and J 3 bases short, with 10 bases between. The CDR3 loop reads CASSYGAGDYGYTF. The CDR3 DNA follows: TGTGCCAGCAGTTACGGGGCCGGTGACTATGGCTACACCTTC.

This clonotype was detected only a few times. V is TRBV6-1 and J is TRBJ2-7, with TRBD2 identical over 7 bases. With 10 bases clipped from V and 0 bases from J, the junction kept 12 bases outside the gene matches. The CDR3 contains 15 residues. Germline-derived CDR1 and CDR2 are MNHNS and SASEGT. CDR3 loop: CATAGKSGTSYEQYF. CDR3 sequence (DNA): TGTGCCACCGCTGGCAAGAGCGGGACCTCCTACGAGCAGTACTTC.

Only a few counts were recorded for this clonotype. The chain joins TRBV5-6 to TRBJ1-1; no firm D call. The germline CDR1 and CDR2 sequences are SGHDT and YYEEEE. The CDR3 consists of 13 residues. V gave up 2 bases and J gave up 12 bases, with 17 bases separating them. The CDR3 coding sequence is TGTGCCAGCAGCTTTGGTTGGCCGCAGGCCTCTTTCTTT. Translating gives CASSFGWPQASFF. The entire variable domain, with the rest obtained from reference TRBV5-6 and TRBJ1-1, is as follows: DAGVTQSPTHLIKTRGQQVTLRCSPKSGHDTVSWYQQALGQGPQFIFQYYEEEERQRGNFPDRFSGHQFPNYSSELNVNALLLGDSALYLCASSFGWPQASFFGQGTRLTVV.

Ten or more counts support this clonotype. This chain connects TRBV11-1 to TRBJ2-3; the match to TRBD2 covers 14 bases. Germline lookup yields CDR1 SGHAT and CDR2 FQDESV (reference sequence). The CDR3 is 14 amino acids. Trimming cost V 3 bases and J 8 bases; bases outside gene matches: 1. DNA of the CDR3: TGTGCCAGCAGCTTCGGGACTAGCGGGGGTACGCAGTATTTT. This codes for CASSFGTSGGTQYF.